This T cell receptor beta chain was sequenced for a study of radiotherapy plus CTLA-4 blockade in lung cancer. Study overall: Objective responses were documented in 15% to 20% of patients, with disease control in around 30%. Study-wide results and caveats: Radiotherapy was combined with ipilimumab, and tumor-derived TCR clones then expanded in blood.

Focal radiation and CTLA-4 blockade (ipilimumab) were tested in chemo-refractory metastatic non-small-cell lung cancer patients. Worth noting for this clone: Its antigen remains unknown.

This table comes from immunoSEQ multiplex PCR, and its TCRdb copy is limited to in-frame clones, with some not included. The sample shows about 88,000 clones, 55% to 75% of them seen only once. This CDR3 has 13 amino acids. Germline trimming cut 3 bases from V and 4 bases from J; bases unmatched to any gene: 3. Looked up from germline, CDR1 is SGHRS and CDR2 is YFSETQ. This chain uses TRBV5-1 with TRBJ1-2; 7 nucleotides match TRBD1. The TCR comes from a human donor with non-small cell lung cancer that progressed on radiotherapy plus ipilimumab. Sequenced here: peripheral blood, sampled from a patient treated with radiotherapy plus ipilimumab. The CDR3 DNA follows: TGCGCCAGCAGCTCTACAGGGGCCTATGGCTACACCTTC. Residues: CASSSTGAYGYTF.